A selection of T cell receptor beta chains follows, all from one sample in a study of T-cell memory formation after mild COVID-19. From the 5' RACE reads, TCRdb called clonotypes with MiXCR, one entry per CDR3 protein. The table has fewer than 250,000 distinct CDR3 sequences, over 9.5% seen once. Source material: PBMCs or a T cell subset sorted from them (not recorded which). The receptors here all came from a man between 18 and 35 years old who had mild COVID-19 (a few samples of this study predate the infection). Cell type and time point are not known. Each CDR3 is given with its conserved first and last residue. Expanded clones get a size class; other rows say once, few or many, or leave the size out.

V	size	J	CDR3
TRBV3-1	-	TRBJ2-2	CASSQFLAGELFF
TRBV5-1	few	TRBJ2-3	CASSFKRGDTDTQYF
TRBV5-1	-	TRBJ2-1	CASGRQGGGQFF
TRBV18	many	TRBJ2-2	CASSRDRGITGELFF
TRBV4-2	-	TRBJ1-1	CASSQALTGGAAEAFF
TRBV20-1	-	TRBJ1-2	CSARDGTGPNGYTF
TRBV6-2/TRBV6-3	few	TRBJ2-4	CASSRDLALAKNIQYF
TRBV10-3	few	TRBJ2-7	CAISEGAGGDFYEQYF
TRBV20-1	few	TRBJ2-5	CSARRDVGVRETQYF
TRBV5-5	-	TRBJ1-5	CARSASGGSPQHF
TRBV4-3	many	TRBJ2-1	CASSPMAIYNEQFF
TRBV6-5	many	TRBJ2-3	CASKPQGGTSAHF
TRBV7-9	many	TRBJ2-1	CASSFTSGGANEQFF
TRBV7-2	-	TRBJ2-7	CASSPAGGTGHYEQYF
TRBV5-1	many	TRBJ2-7	CASSSGTGVRFEQYF
TRBV7-2	few	TRBJ1-4	CASSLGTGFEKLFF
TRBV7-3	many	TRBJ2-6	CASSAQGAGSGANVLTF
TRBV11-2	many	TRBJ2-3	CASSFPLRGTDTQYF
TRBV10-3	few	TRBJ2-1	CAISEPRTSGGIPHNEQFF
TRBV5-6	many	TRBJ2-2	CASSRGLAGNTGELFF
TRBV28	many	TRBJ1-2	CASSGPVSNYGYTF
TRBV5-1	-	TRBJ2-2	CASTSEPEGSGTGELFF
TRBV7-2	few	TRBJ2-4	CASSLGGFTFVQYF
TRBV7-2	-	TRBJ2-3	CASRGLYAGRTDTQYF
TRBV9	many	TRBJ2-5	CASSLKHASGGFQETQYF
TRBV7-9	-	TRBJ2-1	CASSLRRLAGNEQFF
TRBV20-1	many	TRBJ2-3	CSAKPGGGTDTQYF
TRBV24-1	-	TRBJ2-5	CATSDTRTGKKTQYF
TRBV27	many	TRBJ1-5	CASSRDRNQPQHF
TRBV18	-	TRBJ1-4	CASSPNSNEKLFF
TRBV2	once	TRBJ2-3	CAPQAGAILGDTQYF
TRBV7-9	few	TRBJ1-6	CASSPGQTYNSPLHF
TRBV7-2	-	TRBJ1-1	CASLRGRNIEAFF
TRBV4-1	-	TRBJ2-7	CASSPGTSGGIYEQYF
TRBV7-8	once	TRBJ1-5	CASSPEGGSFNQPQHF
TRBV24-1	-	TRBJ2-1	CATSGTANEQFF
TRBV9	few	TRBJ2-1	CASSVASRGAAEQFF
TRBV5-1	many	TRBJ2-1	CASSSLAGGDNEQFF
TRBV11-2	-	TRBJ2-2	CASSATGQPTTRWVTEDTGELFF
TRBV25-1	-	TRBJ2-5	CASSEAGERETQYF
TRBV10-3	many	TRBJ1-6	CAISEGQIYNSPLHF
TRBV19	many	TRBJ1-2	CASSVTGSPPGYTF
TRBV12-3/TRBV12-4	-	TRBJ2-5	CASSKAGDQETQYF
TRBV20-1	-	TRBJ1-3	CSARQGSSGNTIYF
TRBV7-2	-	TRBJ2-1	CASTRRGSYNEQFF
TRBV5-1	many	TRBJ2-2	CASSLRLAGGTGELFF
TRBV13	-	TRBJ2-1	CASSSPWTSGGSEQFF
TRBV5-1	-	TRBJ2-3	CASSRASGGAVADTQYF
TRBV12-3/TRBV12-4	-	TRBJ1-2	CASSLYGFGYGYTF
TRBV4-3	few	TRBJ1-2	CASSQDTDRGRGVYGYTF
TRBV4-1	-	TRBJ2-3	CASSLTGGTAVTDTQYF
TRBV5-1	few	TRBJ2-5	CASSLQTSGGSISETQYF